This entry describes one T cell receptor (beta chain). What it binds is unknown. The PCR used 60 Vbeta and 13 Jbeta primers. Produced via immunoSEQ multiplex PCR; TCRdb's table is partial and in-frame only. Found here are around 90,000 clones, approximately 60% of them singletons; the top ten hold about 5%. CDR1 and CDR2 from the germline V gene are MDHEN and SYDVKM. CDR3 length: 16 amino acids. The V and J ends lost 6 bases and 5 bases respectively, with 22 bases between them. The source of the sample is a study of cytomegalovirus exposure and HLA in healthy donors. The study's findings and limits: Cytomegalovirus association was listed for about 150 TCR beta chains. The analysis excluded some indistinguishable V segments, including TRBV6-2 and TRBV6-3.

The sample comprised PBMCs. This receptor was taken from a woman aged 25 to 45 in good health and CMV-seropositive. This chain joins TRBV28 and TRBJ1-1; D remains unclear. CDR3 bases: TGTGCCAGCAGCCCGTCGGGTTTCGGAACGTATACTGAAGCTTTCTTT. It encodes CASSPSGFGTYTEAFF.